These 25 T cell receptor beta chains share one sample of origin, sequenced in a study of monozygotic twins with inflammatory bowel disease. TCRdb re-called the 5' RACE reads, yielding one record per CDR3 amino acid sequence without DNA. The sample totals 330,000 or so distinct CDR3 sequences; its top ten clones hold around 2%. The sequenced sample was blood. The receptors come from a human donor with ulcerative colitis or Crohn's disease, or a healthy co-twin of an affected twin (not recorded which).

The chain couples TRBV20-1 to TRBJ2-3. CDR1 and CDR2 from the germline V gene are DFQATT and SNEGSKA (reference sequence). This CDR3 has 13 amino acids. The CDR3 loop reads CSARRDSTDTQYF.

The rearrangement joins TRBV3-1 to TRBJ2-6; TCRdb designates TRBD2, a call that cannot be tested without DNA. The CDR3 is made up of 18 amino acids. Per the germline V gene, CDR1 is LGHDT and CDR2 is YNNKEL (reference sequence). CDR3 region: CASNDLAGEFSGANVLTF.

The genes are TRBV28 and TRBJ2-1; no DNA is available, so the TRBD1 call from TCRdb remains unchecked. The CDR3 extends over 15 amino acids. CDR1 MDHEN and CDR2 SYDVKM come from the germline V gene. This CDR3 reads CASSLADRLGNEQFF. Using reference TRBV28 and TRBJ2-1 for the parts outside the CDR3, the full variable domain is DVKVTQSSRYLVKRTGEKVFLECVQDMDHENMFWYRQDPGLGLRLIYFSYDVKMKEKGDIPEGYSVSREKKERFSLILESASTNQTSMYLCASSLADRLGNEQFFGPGTRLTVL.

This sequence joins TRBV6-2 or TRBV6-3 and TRBJ2-7. The CDR3 runs to 12 residues. Germline assignment: CDR1 MNHEY and CDR2 SVGEGT. CDR3 sequence: CASSYLWYEQYF.

J is TRBJ2-7 and V is TRBV7-9; checking the TCRdb D call of TRBD1 is not possible without DNA. The CDR3 spans 15 residues. The germline V gene has CDR1 SEHNR and CDR2 FQNEAQ (reference sequence). The CDR3 spells CASSHDRDRLYEQYF.

The chain couples TRBV7-2 to TRBJ1-1; the TCRdb call, TRBD1, lacks DNA for checking. This CDR3 spans 15 amino acids. Per germline, CDR1 SGHTA and CDR2 FQGNSA. The CDR3 sequence: CASSLPQGPNTEAFF.

This chain uses TRBV28 with TRBJ2-4; there is no DNA to check the TCRdb D call of TRBD2. The germline V gene encodes CDR1 MDHEN and CDR2 SYDVKM. CDR3 length equals 15 residues. CDR3 sequence: CASSLVLGQKNIQYF.

V and J are TRBV5-1 and TRBJ2-3; TCRdb's D call of TRBD2 is untestable without DNA. The CDR3 has 18 residues. Germline lookup yields CDR1 SGHRS and CDR2 YFSETQ. The CDR3 region is CASSVTGTSGFSTDTQYF.

The J gene is TRBJ1-5, the V gene TRBV6-1; the D call of TRBD1 rests on TCRdb alone, since no DNA is present to check it. The CDR3 runs 18 residues. Germline V CDR1 and CDR2: MNHNS, SASEGT. The CDR3 sequence: CASSPGGNKAGINQPQHF.

The chain has TRBV12-3 or TRBV12-4 and TRBJ1-3. This CDR3 is built from 14 residues. CDR3 loop: CASRPTGPGNTIYF.

V and J are TRBV20-1 and TRBJ2-2; without DNA, the TCRdb call of TRBD1 cannot be checked. From germline, CDR1 is DFQATT and CDR2 SNEGSKA (reference sequence). CDR3 length equals 16 residues. The CDR3 here is CSARDVDSGDTGELFF.

The chain links TRBV4-2 to TRBJ2-3; without DNA, the TCRdb call of TRBD2 cannot be checked. This CDR3 region has 15 residues. Germline CDR1 LGHNA, CDR2 YNFKEQ. The CDR3: CASLTGREATDTQYF.

The genes are TRBV6-2 or TRBV6-3 and TRBJ2-3; there is no DNA to check the TCRdb D call of TRBD1. Germline V lookup: CDR1 MNHEY, CDR2 SVGEGT. The CDR3 spans 19 residues. The CDR3 protein is CASSYGNPPQGDNEDTQYF.

The CDR3 spells CASRPTRWEFGNTIYF. V gene TRBV27 combines with J gene TRBJ1-3. From germline, CDR1 is MNHEY and CDR2 SMNVEV (reference sequence). The CDR3 contains 16 residues.

This chain joins TRBV6-1 and TRBJ1-3. CDR3 size: 13 residues. Germline loops: CDR1 MNHNS, CDR2 SASEGT. Here the CDR3 reads CASSGSSGNTIYF.

This chain connects TRBV12-3 or TRBV12-4 to TRBJ1-1; with no DNA, the TCRdb D assignment of TRBD1 cannot be verified. This CDR3 has 15 residues. CDR3 sequence reads: CANDQAGLANTEAFF.

The chain combines TRBV29-1 with TRBJ1-4. Germline V gene sequence: CDR1 SQVTM, CDR2 ANQGSEA. This CDR3 has 13 residues. The chain's CDR3 is CSVRRGKEEKLFF.

This rearrangement joins TRBV20-1 to TRBJ2-6. The CDR3 sequence is 15 residues long. CDR1 is DFQATT, CDR2 SNEGSKA, per germline (reference sequence). The CDR3 reads CSAPDSASGANVLTF.

This chain links TRBV5-1 with TRBJ2-1; without DNA, the TCRdb call of TRBD1 cannot be checked. CDR3 length equals 18 residues. CDR1 and CDR2 from the germline V gene are SGHRS and YFSETQ. CDR3 in amino acids: CASSLAAGGGFTDDEQFF.

This sequence joins TRBV6-1 and TRBJ2-5; TCRdb calls TRBD1, which cannot be checked without DNA. Germline V CDR1 and CDR2: MNHNS, SASEGT. The CDR3 covers 14 residues. The chain's CDR3 is CASGPGGAVGTQYF.

This chain joins TRBV5-4 and TRBJ1-1. Per germline, CDR1 SGHNT and CDR2 YYREEE (reference sequence). This CDR3 is built from 16 residues. The CDR3 sequence: CASSLSMFNPNTEAFF.

The chain is built from TRBV19 and TRBJ2-1; TCRdb proposes TRBD1, but this gene call is untestable without DNA. CDR3 size: 14 residues. Looked up from germline, CDR1 is LNHDA and CDR2 is SQIVND (reference sequence). Here the CDR3 reads CASSMQGRADEQFF. Full variable domain (remainder filled in from reference TRBV19 and TRBJ2-1): DGGITQSPKYLFRKEGQNVTLSCEQNLNHDAMYWYRQDPGQGLRLIYYSQIVNDFQKGDIAEGYSVSREKKESFPLTVTSAQKNPTAFYLCASSMQGRADEQFFGPGTRLTVL.

This chain connects TRBV28 to TRBJ2-5; as DNA is missing, the TRBD2 call by TCRdb cannot be tested. The CDR3 runs 15 residues. The germline gives CDR1 MDHEN, CDR2 SYDVKM. The CDR3 protein is CASSWPGGTMETQYF.

This chain joins TRBV20-1 and TRBJ1-1; absent DNA, TCRdb's TRBD1 call cannot be checked. Germline values: CDR1 DFQATT, CDR2 SNEGSKA (reference sequence). CDR3 length: 15 residues. The CDR3 region is CSARVPRTMNTEAFF.

The CDR3 loop reads CASSPTSGTDTQYF. The chain couples TRBV7-3 to TRBJ2-3; TCRdb gives TRBD2 as the D gene, but with no DNA this cannot be confirmed. The CDR3 length is 14 residues. Germline CDR1 reads SGHTA; CDR2 reads FQGTGA.